This TCR beta chain was sequenced during a study of a mutant IDH1 vaccine in newly diagnosed glioma. The overall study: Investigators started vaccination 4-6 weeks after radiotherapy alone, or with temozolomide cycles. Patients got radiotherapy, temozolomide, or both beforehand, and most got both.

Here immunoSEQ multiplex PCR was the method, and the copy in TCRdb shows in-frame clones only, minus some. Of roughly 60,000 clones listed, 80% to 90% were seen once; the top ten hold roughly 4%. For this clone: What it binds is not known.

The time point is: week 23, last vaccination. Vaccination comprised doses that each held 300 ug of mutant IDH1 20-mer peptide, plus topical imiquimod. Diagnosis in the donors showed new WHO grade 3 or 4 astrocytomas that were IDH1-mutant and ATRX-lost. V lost 2 bases to trimming and J lost 2 bases, with 7 bases between them. This CDR3 has 13 amino acids. The germline V gene encodes CDR1 GTSNPN and CDR2 SVGIG (reference sequence). The rearrangement joins TRBV30 to TRBJ2-4, with D perhaps TRBD1 or TRBD2 (5 bases each). The sequence was obtained from a man under 40 with glioma. Sample: PBMCs, taken from a glioma patient whose treatment included an IDH1 peptide vaccine. This CDR3 is CAWSWGSKNIQYF. CDR3 sequence (DNA): TGTGCCTGGAGTTGGGGGTCCAAAAACATTCAGTACTTC.